This is a list of T cell receptor beta chains from one sample in a study of shared clonotypes between healthy human individuals. Assay used: immunoSEQ multiplex PCR; TCRdb lists only in-frame clones, some missing. The sample records about 2.1 million clones, 90% to 95% being singletons. The sequenced sample consisted of naive CD8+ T cells from PBMCs. The receptor set was obtained from a man between 18 and 29 years old in good health. Some clones in this sample may be carry-over from other donors' samples. Both conserved end residues are part of each CDR3. The D gene is left open where the match is weak. Clone size is not always given. Where it is, it says once, few, many or a class for expanded clones.

V gene	D gene	clone size	J gene	CDR3 DNA	CDR3 protein
TRBV25-1	-	-	TRBJ2-7	TGTGCCAGCAGCTCCCTTAAGGGTTCCCCCTACGAGCAGTACTTC	CASSSLKGSPYEQYF
TRBV27	-	-	TRBJ2-7	TGTGCCAGCAGTTTATCGTACAGCCGTTTGAGGTACGAGCAGTACTTC	CASSLSYSRLRYEQYF
TRBV19	-	-	TRBJ1-2	TGTGCCAGTAGCACCATAGCGGCGGGGGGGACTAGCGGACGGGACTATGGCTACACCTTC	CASSTIAAGGTSGRDYGYTF
TRBV10-3	TRBD1	-	TRBJ2-7	TGTGCCACCGAAGGACAGGGGGCCTCCTACGAGCAGTACTTC	CATEGQGASYEQYF
TRBV4-1	-	-	TRBJ1-2	TGCGCCAGCAGCGTCCCCCCAGGGGCATCTACCAGGGAGGACTATGGCTACACCTTC	CASSVPPGASTREDYGYTF
TRBV7-9	-	-	TRBJ1-5	TGTGCCAGCAGCTCGGACCTCAATCAGCCCCAGCATTTT	CASSSDLNQPQHF
TRBV7-9	TRBD1	-	TRBJ2-1	TGTGCCAGCAGCCGTACAGGGGACAATGAGCAGTTCTTC	CASSRTGDNEQFF
TRBV19	-	-	TRBJ1-2	TGTGCCAGTAGTATATTAACACTTAACTATGGCTACACCTTC	CASSILTLNYGYTF
TRBV7-9	TRBD2	-	TRBJ2-1	TGTGCCAGCAGCTTCAGATTAGGACTAGCGCTGAACAATGAGCAGTTCTTC	CASSFRLGLALNNEQFF
TRBV10-1	TRBD1	-	TRBJ2-7	TGCGCCAGCAGTGAAGATTGGACAGGCGGAACGTACGAGCAGTACTTC	CASSEDWTGGTYEQYF
TRBV4-3	-	-	TRBJ2-1	TGCGCCAGCAGCCAAGATCGGGGCGGGTCCTACAATGAGCAGTTCTTC	CASSQDRGGSYNEQFF
TRBV28	-	-	TRBJ1-2	TGTGCCAGCAGTTTATACGGAGGCGGGTATGGCTACACCTTC	CASSLYGGGYGYTF
TRBV7-8	-	few	TRBJ2-7	TGTGCCAGCAGCTTATCGACGGGAAGACCCTCCTACGAGCAGTACTTC	CASSLSTGRPSYEQYF
TRBV18	-	-	TRBJ2-7	TGTGCCAGCTCCCCCCGGGACAACAGCTGGGACGAGCAGTACTTC	CASSPRDNSWDEQYF
TRBV27	TRBD1	-	TRBJ1-2	TGTGCCAGCAGGCGGAAGGGGGCCCTCTATGGCTACACCTTC	CASRRKGALYGYTF
TRBV14	-	-	TRBJ1-1	TGTGCCAGCAGCCAAGAATGGGGGACACTGAACACTGAAGCTTTCTTT	CASSQEWGTLNTEAFF
TRBV27	-	-	TRBJ2-2	TGTGCCAGCACCTTTAGGAGCTCCGGGGCAGACACCGGGGAGCTGTTTTTT	CASTFRSSGADTGELFF
TRBV11-2	TRBD1	-	TRBJ2-5	TGTGCCAGCAGCTTAACTGTGAGGACAGGCCGCCAAGAGACCCAGTACTTC	CASSLTVRTGRQETQYF
TRBV25-1	TRBD2	-	TRBJ2-7	TGTGCCAGCAGTGATGGGAGGCCTAGCGGGAGCTACGAGCAGTACTTC	CASSDGRPSGSYEQYF
TRBV27	-	-	TRBJ2-3	TGTGCCAGCAGTTTAACTAGAAGTTGGTCCGATACGCAGTATTTT	CASSLTRSWSDTQYF
TRBV30	-	-	TRBJ1-1	TGTGCCTGGGACTGGGGCGCTGAAGCTTTCTTT	CAWDWGAEAFF
TRBV7-8	-	-	TRBJ1-1	TGTGCCAGCAGCCCAAAAACGGGACCCACGGACACTGAAGCTTTCTTT	CASSPKTGPTDTEAFF
TRBV28	-	-	TRBJ2-7	TGTGCCAGCAGTTTTGTGAGGCCCGGGGACGAGCAGTACTTC	CASSFVRPGDEQYF
TRBV29-1	TRBD2	-	TRBJ2-6	TGCAGCGCGGGGGGCTCTGGGGCCAACGTCCTGACTTTC	CSAGGSGANVLTF
TRBV5-4	TRBD2	-	TRBJ2-1	TGTGCCAGCAGCTTTGGACTAGCCCCCTCCAATGAGCAGTTCTTC	CASSFGLAPSNEQFF
TRBV19	-	-	TRBJ1-1	TGTGCCAGTAGTATACTTCTAGGTGAAGCTTTCTTT	CASSILLGEAFF
TRBV29-1	-	-	TRBJ2-7	TGCAGCGTTGGGGCGAATTCCTACGAGCAGTACTTC	CSVGANSYEQYF
TRBV18	TRBD1	-	TRBJ2-7	TGTGCCAGCTCACCACCGACAGGGACCTACGAGCAGTACTTC	CASSPPTGTYEQYF
TRBV28	-	-	TRBJ2-1	TGTGCCAGCAGTTTCTTCTCGGCTAGCGCTAAAAATGAGCAGTTCTTC	CASSFFSASAKNEQFF
TRBV2	-	-	TRBJ2-5	TGTGCCAGCAGTGAGACCAGGCAAGAGACCCAGTACTTC	CASSETRQETQYF
TRBV5-1	TRBD2	-	TRBJ2-7	TGCGCCAGCAGCTTGGGGCTGACGGGAGGGCCTGACGAGCAGTACTTC	CASSLGLTGGPDEQYF
TRBV5-1	TRBD1	-	TRBJ2-7	TGCGCCAGCGGAACCGGGACAGGTTACTACGAGCAGTACTTC	CASGTGTGYYEQYF
TRBV14	-	-	TRBJ1-1	TGTGCCAGCAGCCAAGTTAGGCGATTCCTCACCGAGGGGACTGAAGCTTTCTTT	CASSQVRRFLTEGTEAFF
TRBV10-3	TRBD1	-	TRBJ2-6	TGTGCCATCAGTGAGTTCCGCCCGGGACAGGGTTTAAGGATTGGGTCTGGGGCCAACGTCCTGACTTTC	CAISEFRPGQGLRIGSGANVLTF
TRBV6-1	TRBD2	-	TRBJ2-3	TGTGCCAGCAGTGGGCAGCGGGAGGGCCTCACAGATACGCAGTATTTT	CASSGQREGLTDTQYF
TRBV10-3	-	few	TRBJ1-1	TGTGCCATCAGACCCAGATTGAACACTGAAGCTTTCTTT	CAIRPRLNTEAFF
TRBV4-2	-	-	TRBJ1-1	TGTGCCAGCAGCAAAGGGGAAGACGAAGCTTTCTTT	CASSKGEDEAFF
TRBV2	-	-	TRBJ2-5	TGTGCCAGCAGCGAGGGGCCCTCGAGAGAGACCCAGTACTTC	CASSEGPSRETQYF
TRBV7-6	-	-	TRBJ2-7	TGTGCCAGCAGCTTAATGGGCAGGGACGAGCAGTACTTC	CASSLMGRDEQYF
TRBV7-9	-	-	TRBJ2-7	TGTGCCAGCAGCGGCCGGGACCACGAGCAGTACTTC	CASSGRDHEQYF
TRBV5-6	-	-	TRBJ1-4	TGTGCCAGCAGCGCCCCCCGCAACTCAAAACTGTTTTTT	CASSAPRNSKLFF
TRBV7-9	TRBD1	-	TRBJ1-2	TGTGCCAGCAGCTCGACCACAAACAGGGGGCTAAAAAGGAACTATGGCTACACCTTC	CASSSTTNRGLKRNYGYTF
TRBV6-1	-	-	TRBJ1-2	TGTGCCAGCAGTGAACCGCCCTTGGACGTGTCAACCGGCTACACCTTC	CASSEPPLDVSTGYTF
TRBV28	TRBD1	-	TRBJ2-2	TGTGCCAGCAGGACGACAGGGGGTAACGGGGAGCTGTTTTTT	CASRTTGGNGELFF
TRBV14	-	once	TRBJ2-1	TGTGCCAGCAGCCAACACCCGGCGGGGTACAATGAGCAGTTCTTC	CASSQHPAGYNEQFF
TRBV4-2	TRBD2	-	TRBJ2-2	TGTGCCAGCAGAGAGGACGAGACTAGCGGCACCGGGGAGCTGTTTTTT	CASREDETSGTGELFF
TRBV27	-	-	TRBJ1-2	TGTGCCAGCAGTTTGGACAGTCGCTATGGCTACACCTTC	CASSLDSRYGYTF
TRBV27	-	-	TRBJ2-1	TGTGCCAGCAGTTTAGTGCGGGGCTACAATGAGCAGTTCTTC	CASSLVRGYNEQFF
TRBV15	TRBD1	-	TRBJ2-2	TGTGCCACCAGCATGCGGACAGGAGATCCGTACTCGAACACCGGGGAGCTGTTTTTT	CATSMRTGDPYSNTGELFF
TRBV6-1	-	-	TRBJ1-5	TGTGCCAGCAGTGATAACAGGGAACTTCGGCCCCAGCATTTT	CASSDNRELRPQHF